Listed here are 32 T cell receptor beta chains from one sample, sequenced in a study of a mutant IDH1 vaccine in newly diagnosed glioma. Noted time point: week 11, during vaccination. Each dose of the vaccine consisted of 300 ug of mutant IDH1 20-mer peptide, with topical imiquimod. For these TCRs, the target antigens are not known. Sequenced by immunoSEQ multiplex PCR; TCRdb stores in-frame clones only, minus some. The sample holds fewer than 35,000 clones; roughly 78% are singletons and the top ten take over 20%. Sequenced here: PBMCs, sampled from a glioma patient whose treatment included an IDH1 peptide vaccine. All receptors derive from a man younger than 45 with glioma.

The rearrangement links TRBV9 to TRBJ2-7; TRBD1 aligns across 7 bases. Germline CDR1 reads SGDLS; CDR2 reads YYNGEE. J was trimmed by 0 bases and V by 0 bases; bases with no gene match: 6. The length of the CDR3 is 16 residues. The CDR3 here is CASSVGTGMSSYEQYF. CDR3 in DNA: TGTGCCAGCAGCGTAGGGACAGGTATGAGCTCCTACGAGCAGTACTTC.

This chain connects TRBV7-7 to TRBJ2-1; D remains ambiguous. CDR3 size: 14 residues. Germline V lookup: CDR1 SSHAT, CDR2 FNYEAQ (reference sequence). The V end was cut by 1 base, the J end by 6 bases, with 10 bases between. Written as DNA, the CDR3 is TGTGCCAGCAGCTTAGGAAAGGGTTCCAATGAGCAGTTCTTC. Its protein product is CASSLGKGSNEQFF.

The rearrangement uses TRBV6-5 and TRBJ2-2; D remains unclear. Germline CDR1 and CDR2: MNHEY and SVGAGI. The CDR3 consists of 16 residues. The ends were cut back, 0 bases at V and 0 bases at J, with 8 bases in the middle. CDR3 in DNA: TGTGCCAGCAGTTACTCGCTGGCAGCGAACACCGGGGAGCTGTTTTTT. Translation gives CASSYSLAANTGELFF.

This clone occurred a few times. This chain connects TRBV7-9 to TRBJ1-2; weak D call: TRBD1 (5 bases). Deletions cut 4 bases from V and 4 bases from J, with 13 bases between. This CDR3 region has 14 residues. CDR1 is SEHNR, CDR2 FQNEAQ, per germline (reference sequence). In DNA form, the CDR3 reads TGTGCCAGCAGCTCAACAGGTCTTCTCTATGGCTACACCTTC. Its translation is CASSSTGLLYGYTF.

The V gene is TRBV30, the J gene TRBJ2-7; the match to TRBD2 covers 8 bases. V shed 5 bases and J 6 bases; nucleotides not matched to a gene: 12. Germline V lookup: CDR1 GTSNPN, CDR2 SVGIG (reference sequence). The CDR3 runs to 14 residues. The CDR3: CAWGGDGRGGEQYF. Written as DNA, the CDR3 is TGTGCCTGGGGAGGAGACGGGAGGGGGGGCGAGCAGTACTTC.

The gene calls are TRBV15 and TRBJ1-5, with a possible D match to TRBD1 (6 bases). The V and J ends lost 0 bases and 2 bases respectively, with 11 bases between them. The CDR3 contains 16 residues. Germline CDR1 reads LNHNV; CDR2 reads YYDKDF (reference sequence). CDR3 loop: CATSRDRDTRNQPQHF. CDR3 coding DNA: TGTGCCACCAGCAGAGATAGGGACACTCGCAATCAGCCCCAGCATTTT.

The chain has TRBV2 and TRBJ2-5; D is perhaps TRBD1 (5 bases). V was shortened by 6 bases and J by 7 bases, with 15 bases between the two germline ends. Germline CDR1 SNHLY, CDR2 FYNNEI. CDR3 length: 13 residues. CDR3 nucleotide sequence: TGTGCCAGCAGCAATGGGGCCCGATCGACCCAGTACTTC. This codes for CASSNGARSTQYF.

V and J are TRBV6-1 and TRBJ1-1, with a tentative D call TRBD1 (5 bases). CDR3 length: 15 amino acids. Trimming removed 2 bases at V and 7 bases at J, with 17 bases between. CDR1 is MNHNS, CDR2 SASEGT, per germline. CDR3 amino acids: CASSEKRVTRGEAFF. The CDR3 nucleotides read TGTGCCAGCAGTGAAAAACGGGTTACGAGGGGTGAAGCTTTCTTT.

This clone was counted a single time. The J gene is TRBJ2-3, the V gene TRBV6-1; D not certain. CDR3 length equals 12 residues. Trimming left V 2 bases short and J 10 bases short, with 10 bases between. Germline assignment: CDR1 MNHNS and CDR2 SASEGT. The CDR3 region is CASSEIGRAQYF. CDR3 sequence (DNA): TGTGCCAGCAGTGAAATAGGGCGAGCGCAGTATTTT.

The chain recombines TRBV5-1 with TRBJ2-1; D call uncertain. CDR1 is SGHRS and CDR2 is YFSETQ in the germline V gene. The CDR3 runs 13 residues. V was cut by 0 bases and J by 7 bases, with 8 bases left in between. CDR3 region: CASSLEPGNEQFF. The CDR3 DNA follows: TGCGCCAGCAGCTTGGAGCCGGGTAATGAGCAGTTCTTC. Supplemented by reference TRBV5-1 and TRBJ2-1, the full variable domain reads KAGVTQTPRYLIKTRGQQVTLSCSPISGHRSVSWYQQTPGQGLQFLFEYFSETQRNKGNFPGRFSGRQFSNSRSEMNVSTLELGDSALYLCASSLEPGNEQFFGPGTRLTVL.

In this sample, this clone is medium-sized (0.01 to 0.1%). The rearrangement joins TRBV6-4 to TRBJ2-2; the match to TRBD2 covers 8 bases. The CDR3 is 13 amino acids. The ends lost 6 bases at V and 4 bases at J; junction bases unmatched: 1. Germline V gene data show CDR1 as MRHNA and CDR2 as SNTAGT. The CDR3 loop reads CASSGGATGELFF. In nucleotides, the CDR3 is TGTGCCAGCAGCGGGGGGGCCACCGGGGAGCTGTTTTTT.

This clone was observed a few times. The J gene is TRBJ2-3, the V gene TRBV2, with D uncertain. CDR1 and CDR2 (germline): SNHLY, FYNNEI. Trimming took 5 bases from V and 2 from J, leaving 5 bases between them. The CDR3 length is 12 residues. The CDR3 nucleotides are TGTGCCAGCAGTTATTCCACAGATACGCAGTATTTT. Protein: CASSYSTDTQYF.

The chain employs TRBV6-1 and TRBJ2-4; possible D gene TRBD1, 9 bases. The V end lost 4 bases, the J end lost 6 bases, and 22 bases lay between the germline ends. CDR3 length: 17 amino acids. Per the germline V gene, CDR1 is MNHNS and CDR2 is SASEGT. The CDR3 DNA is TGTGCCAGCAGTGTGAGGGACAGGGATCGGGGGGGAAACATTCAGTACTTC. Its protein product is CASSVRDRDRGGNIQYF.

The chain has TRBV6-4 and TRBJ1-1; D ambiguous. Trimming took 6 bases from V and 3 from J, leaving 14 bases between them. This CDR3 region has 14 residues. Germline V gives CDR1 MRHNA, CDR2 SNTAGT. As DNA, the CDR3 is TGTGCCAGCAGGCGGGAGTCTGTGTACACTGAAGCTTTCTTT. Protein: CASRRESVYTEAFF.

The chain couples TRBV4-2 to TRBJ2-7, with D possibly being TRBD1 (5 bases). Looked up from germline, CDR1 is LGHNA and CDR2 is YNFKEQ. The CDR3 sequence is 15 residues long. With 1 base removed from V and 4 bases from J, the gap between germline ends came to 14 bases. CDR3: CASSQVNGAMYEQYF. DNA for the CDR3: TGTGCCAGCAGCCAAGTCAATGGGGCTATGTACGAGCAGTACTTC.

This rearrangement joins TRBV7-2 to TRBJ2-3; 10 positions match TRBD1. V trimming: 1 base; J trimming: 5 bases; junction bases outside the gene matches: 3. The germline V gene encodes CDR1 SGHTA and CDR2 FQGNSA. This CDR3 comprises 15 residues. The CDR3 bases are TGTGCCAGCAGCTTAGAGGGGACAGGGGTAGATACGCAGTATTTT. It translates to CASSLEGTGVDTQYF.

V gene TRBV28 combines with J gene TRBJ1-1, with D uncertain. The germline V gene has CDR1 MDHEN and CDR2 SYDVKM. This CDR3 spans 16 amino acids. V was shortened by 1 base and J by 1 base, with 13 bases between the two germline ends. The CDR3 DNA is TGTGCCAGCAGTTTATCTGCAGGTGGGCCGAACACTGAAGCTTTCTTT. This translates into CASSLSAGGPNTEAFF.

V is TRBV27 and J is TRBJ2-7; 8 bases fit TRBD2. The junction had 6 bases not matched to a gene; V was cut back by 2 bases and J by 6 bases. The germline CDR1 and CDR2 sequences are MNHEY and SMNVEV (reference sequence). The CDR3 runs to 14 residues. The CDR3 sequence: CASSLRTSPSEQYF. The CDR3 DNA is TGTGCCAGCAGTTTACGGACTAGCCCATCCGAGCAGTACTTC.

V is TRBV6-5 and J is TRBJ1-3, with D unresolved. The germline V gene has CDR1 MNHEY and CDR2 SVGAGI. The CDR3 runs 13 residues. V gave up 5 bases and J gave up 2 bases, with 7 bases separating them. CDR3 coding DNA: TGTGCCAGCAGTAGGGATCCTGGAAACACCATATATTTT. The encoded protein is CASSRDPGNTIYF.

The chain links TRBV6-5 to TRBJ1-6, with D perhaps matching TRBD1 (5 bases). The CDR3 is 15 amino acids. V lost 2 bases and J lost 7, with 12 bases in between. CDR1 is MNHEY and CDR2 is SVGAGI in the germline V gene. The chain's CDR3 is CASSYAGPPNSPLHF. The CDR3 DNA follows: TGTGCCAGCAGTTACGCGGGACCGCCAAATTCACCCCTCCACTTT.

The chain combines TRBV2 with TRBJ2-5; no definite D call. The germline V gene has CDR1 SNHLY and CDR2 FYNNEI. The CDR3 is 10 residues long. The ends were cut back, 3 bases at V and 8 bases at J, with 4 bases in the middle. The CDR3 sequence: CASSDLTQYF. In DNA, the CDR3 is TGTGCCAGCAGTGATCTTACCCAGTACTTC.

Only one count was recorded for this clone. The V call is TRBV27, the J call TRBJ2-1, with TRBD2 matching 9 bases. With V trimmed by 6 bases and J by 4 bases, 4 bases remained unmatched. CDR3 size: 14 residues. Germline-derived CDR1 and CDR2 are MNHEY and SMNVEV (reference sequence). The CDR3: CASRVAGAYNEQFF. CDR3 sequence (DNA): TGTGCCAGCAGGGTAGCGGGGGCATACAATGAGCAGTTCTTC.

This chain joins TRBV5-4 and TRBJ2-2, with D unresolved. Germline CDR1 is SGHNT and CDR2 is YYREEE (reference sequence). CDR3 length: 13 amino acids. The germline V and J ends were trimmed by 1 base and 5 bases, with 6 bases remaining between them. The CDR3 DNA reads TGTGCCAGCAGCTTGTCGTTAACCGGGGAGCTGTTTTTT. It encodes CASSLSLTGELFF.

The V gene is TRBV2, the J gene TRBJ2-7; unclear D gene. Germline V gene lookup returns CDR1 SNHLY and CDR2 FYNNEI. V dropped 6 bases and J dropped 4 bases, with 10 bases sitting between them. This CDR3 spans 12 amino acids. The CDR3 coding sequence is TGTGCCAGCAGAATCTCGACTTACGAGCAGTACTTC. Amino acid sequence: CASRISTYEQYF.

The sample holds one count of this clone. The chain has TRBV30 and TRBJ2-7, with 7 bases lining up with TRBD2. From germline, CDR1 is GTSNPN and CDR2 SVGIG (reference sequence). V lost 3 bases to trimming and J lost 4 bases; unmatched junction nucleotides: 6. The CDR3 runs to 13 residues. The CDR3, as DNA: TGTGCCTGGAGCCCTATGGGGGGGTACGAGCAGTACTTC. Translated: CAWSPMGGYEQYF. The entire variable domain, with the rest obtained from reference TRBV30 and TRBJ2-7, is as follows: SQTIHQWPATLVQPVGSPLSLECTVEGTSNPNLYWYRQAAGRGLQLLFYSVGIGQISSEVPQNLSASRPQDRQFILSSKKLLLSDSGFYLCAWSPMGGYEQYFGPGTRLTVT.

This clone showed up just once. The chain joins TRBV27 to TRBJ2-1, with 12 bases identical to TRBD2. Germline V gives CDR1 MNHEY, CDR2 SMNVEV (reference sequence). V dropped 7 bases and J dropped 3; count of bases not matched to a gene: 7. CDR3 length equals 16 residues. The CDR3: CASTRILAGGYNEQFF. In DNA form, the CDR3 reads TGTGCCAGCACCCGAATACTAGCGGGGGGCTACAATGAGCAGTTCTTC.

The chain recombines TRBV4-3 with TRBJ2-7, with TRBD1 matching over 10 bases. Germline CDR1 LGHNA, CDR2 YSLEER. V trimming: 1 base; J trimming: 9 bases; junction bases outside the gene matches: 12. The CDR3 covers 16 residues. DNA for the CDR3: TGCGCCAGCAGCCAAGGGACAGGGGGACTCGGTAGTGGGCAGTACTTC. Protein: CASSQGTGGLGSGQYF.

The chain carries TRBV29-1 and TRBJ1-4; D might be TRBD1 (5 bases). The CDR3 length is 12 residues. Trimming took 7 bases from V and 5 from J, leaving 11 bases between them. CDR1 and CDR2 from the germline V gene are SQVTM and ANQGSEA. CDR3 sequence reads: CSAGRVNEKLFF. The CDR3 DNA reads as TGCAGCGCCGGCAGGGTGAATGAAAAACTGTTTTTT.

V is TRBV4-1 and J is TRBJ2-3; 15 nucleotides align to TRBD2. This CDR3 has 18 amino acids. V was pared by 4 bases and J by 1 base, with 6 bases of the junction left unmatched. Looked up from germline, CDR1 is MGHRA and CDR2 is YSYEKL. In DNA form, the CDR3 reads TGCGCCAGCAGCCTTCGGACTAGCGGGGGGGCCGGCACAGATACGCAGTATTTT. Translated, it gives CASSLRTSGGAGTDTQYF.

This clone was counted between two and nine times. The genes are TRBV4-3 and TRBJ1-1; D is unresolved. The V gene lost 4 bases and the J gene lost 1 base, with 10 bases spanning the gap. CDR1 is LGHNA and CDR2 is YSLEER in the germline V gene. The CDR3 sequence is 14 residues long. As DNA, the CDR3 is TGCGCCAGCAGCCCCTCGGGGTCGAACACTGAAGCTTTCTTT. Protein: CASSPSGSNTEAFF.

This chain links TRBV11-2 with TRBJ1-2, with D possibly matching TRBD1 (5 bases). CDR1 SGHAT and CDR2 FQNNGV come from the germline V gene. V gave up 4 bases and J gave up 2 bases, with 17 bases separating them. This CDR3 has 16 amino acids. The CDR3 region is CASSSFRGTVNYGYTF. DNA of the CDR3: TGTGCCAGCAGCTCCTTTCGCGGGACGGTAAACTATGGCTACACCTTC.

This CDR3 reads CASSVALGDIRVQYF. The CDR3 nucleotides are TGTGCCAGCAGCGTAGCCTTGGGAGACATACGAGTGCAGTACTTC. The chain combines TRBV9 with TRBJ2-7, with D possibly matching TRBD2 (5 bases). The V gene's germline CDR1 is SGDLS and CDR2 YYNGEE. The germline V and J ends were trimmed by 0 bases and 9 bases, with 19 bases remaining between them. The CDR3 runs 15 residues.